This TCR beta chain appears in the sequencing data of a study of CD8+ T cells in alopecia areata. On the study more broadly: Treatment comprised oral tofacitinib, 5 to 10 mg twice daily, in treated patients.

Peripheral blood samples and lesional scalp punch biopsies were obtained from alopecia areata patients. This CDR3 contains 14 residues. CDR1 and CDR2 from the germline V gene are SEHNR and FQNEAQ (reference sequence). V dropped 2 bases and J dropped 8; count of bases not matched to a gene: 5. Extracted RNA was reverse transcribed into cDNA, the sequencing template. Clones were sequenced by immunoSEQ multiplex PCR, and TCRdb holds only the in-frame ones, with some missing. Of 150,000 or so clones listed, more than 40% are singletons. Sequenced material: CD4+ T cells sorted from blood. The sequence derives from a human donor with alopecia areata. The V and J genes are TRBV7-9 and TRBJ2-1; 8 nucleotides align to TRBD2. This CDR3 is CASSLSGSGHEQFF. For the CDR3, the DNA is TGTGCCAGCAGCTTAAGCGGGAGCGGTCATGAGCAGTTCTTC.